This T cell receptor beta chain was documented in a study of blood T cell repertoires in COVID-19. On the study more broadly: Acute and convalescent COVID-19 samples came from the United States, Italy and Spain. PBMCs, B-cell-depleted T cells, or T cells provided the cDNA or gDNA that made up the material.

Turning to this clone: The sample has other DNA sequences that encode this CDR3 too.

V was shortened by 4 bases and J by 0 bases, with 4 bases between the two germline ends. From germline, CDR1 is MDHEN and CDR2 SYDVKM. The CDR3 contains 12 residues. Authors' methods: Reference gene primers were amplified, and this amplification served to estimate nucleated cell counts. Using immunoSEQ multiplex PCR, the repertoire was profiled, and TCRdb retains in-frame clones only, with some absent. D and trimming come from the DNA, and the V and J calls and clone size come from that table. The repertoire holds hundreds of thousands of clones, 85% to 90% seen once, with 3% in the top ten. J is TRBJ2-7 and V is TRBV28, with no clear D. The source material was peripheral blood. The sequence was collected from a human donor in a cohort sampled during active COVID-19. The CDR3: CASSSSSYEQYF. The CDR3 region has the DNA TGTGCCAGCAGTTCCAGCTCCTACGAGCAGTACTTC.